This T cell receptor beta chain was observed in a study of T cell changes during pregnancy in multiple sclerosis. The germline gives CDR1 MRHNA, CDR2 SNTAGT. The V segment lost 1 base and the J segment 0 bases; nucleotides outside the gene matches: 10. This CDR3 is 19 amino acids long. The repertoire was sequenced with immunoSEQ multiplex PCR; TCRdb's copy has only in-frame clones and lacks some. The table has fewer than 150,000 clones, less than 97% seen once. The origin of this receptor is a female donor with multiple sclerosis, enrolled in a pregnancy study. The V gene is TRBV6-4, the J gene TRBJ1-5; 9 bases fit TRBD1. Sequences were derived from peripheral blood, sampled after pregnancy. DNA of the CDR3: TGTGCCAGCAGTGACTGGGGACAGGGTCCTTTTTATAGCAATCAGCCCCAGCATTTT. Translated: CASSDWGQGPFYSNQPQHF.